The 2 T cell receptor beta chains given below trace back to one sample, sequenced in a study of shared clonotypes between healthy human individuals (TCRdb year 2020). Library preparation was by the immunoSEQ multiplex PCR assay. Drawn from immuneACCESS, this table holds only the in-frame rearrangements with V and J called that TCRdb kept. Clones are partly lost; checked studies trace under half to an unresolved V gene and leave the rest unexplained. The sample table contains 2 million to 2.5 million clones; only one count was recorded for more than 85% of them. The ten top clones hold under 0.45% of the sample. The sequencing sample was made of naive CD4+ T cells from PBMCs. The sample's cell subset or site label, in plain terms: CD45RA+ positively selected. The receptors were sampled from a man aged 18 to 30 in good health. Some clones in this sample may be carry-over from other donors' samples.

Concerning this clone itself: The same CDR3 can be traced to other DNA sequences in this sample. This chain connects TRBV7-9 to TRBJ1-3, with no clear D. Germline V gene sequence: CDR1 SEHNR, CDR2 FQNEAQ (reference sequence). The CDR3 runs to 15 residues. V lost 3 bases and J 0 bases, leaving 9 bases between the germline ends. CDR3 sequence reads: CASSFGRSSGNTIYF. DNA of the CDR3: TGTGCCAGCAGCTTTGGGAGAAGCTCTGGAAACACCATATATTTT.

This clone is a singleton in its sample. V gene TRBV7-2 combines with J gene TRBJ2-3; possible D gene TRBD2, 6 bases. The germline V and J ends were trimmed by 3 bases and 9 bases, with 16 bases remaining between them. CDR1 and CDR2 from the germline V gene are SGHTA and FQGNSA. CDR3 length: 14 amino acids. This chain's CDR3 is CASSLELAAETQYF. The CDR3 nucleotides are TGTGCCAGCAGCTTGGAACTAGCCGCGGAGACGCAGTATTTT.